This T cell receptor (beta chain) was identified during a study of T cells in Graves' hyperthyroidism and ophthalmopathy. Regarding the study as a whole: The model's output predicted ophthalmopathy at a median of about 5.9 months prior to onset.

Germline V lookup: CDR1 SGHAT, CDR2 FQNNGV. This CDR3 contains 13 residues. V was clipped by 5 bases and J by 7 bases; unmatched bases: 5. RNA transcripts provided the source from which TCR beta CDR3 regions were amplified. During a first-round RT-PCR of the TCR CDR3, the HTBI primer set was used. Using its own MiXCR run on the multiplex PCR reads, TCRdb lists one record per CDR3 protein. The sample records about 320,000 distinct CDR3 sequences, over 15% being singletons. This clonotype was recorded many times. No antigen is known for it. What was sequenced was blood. This TCR derives from a man aged 25 to 40 with Graves' hyperthyroidism. The genes are TRBV11-2 and TRBJ1-5; 7 positions match TRBD1. CDR3 in DNA: TGTGCCAGCAGCCCGGGACAGCAACAGCCCCAGCATTTT. Translation gives CASSPGQQQPQHF.